Reported below is one TCR beta chain. The sample is drawn from a study of blood T cell repertoires in COVID-19. Study summary: Spain, Italy and the United States supplied samples that represented acute and convalescent COVID-19. The analysed material was cDNA or gDNA that came from T cells, B-cell-depleted T cells, or PBMCs.

In the original processing: From reference gene primer amplification, estimates of nucleated cell counts were derived. Clones were sequenced by immunoSEQ multiplex PCR, and TCRdb holds only the in-frame ones, with some missing. V and J calls and clone size are copied from that table; D and trimming were computed from the DNA. Of roughly 250,000 clones listed, approximately 85% are singletons. Recovery among Cohort 3 donors was established by two negative PCRs, clearance, or symptom resolution. Between the trimmed V and J ends, which lost 8 bases and 3 bases, there was a span of 20 bases. The germline CDR1 and CDR2 sequences are SNHLY and FYNNEI. The CDR3 spans 17 residues.

V and J are TRBV2 and TRBJ1-6; tentatively, D is TRBD1 (6 bases). Material: PBMCs or T cells enriched from blood (not recorded which). The source is a woman younger than 45 who had recovered from COVID-19. This chain's CDR3 is CASDPGRDTNYNSPLHF. The CDR3 DNA sequence: TGTGCCAGCGATCCGGGACGGGACACCAACTATAATTCACCCCTCCACTTT.